The 5 T cell receptor beta chains below come from one sample, sequenced in a study of T cells after yellow fever vaccination. MiXCR, run by TCRdb on the 5' RACE reads, gives a single entry per CDR3 protein. Among hundreds of thousands of distinct CDR3 sequences listed, approximately 10% were seen once. The starting material was CD4+ T cells sorted from PBMCs, obtained 5 days after the yellow fever booster vaccination. These receptors came from a man between 18 and 29 years old who received the YFV17D yellow fever vaccine.

This clonotype was observed many times. The chain has TRBV5-1 and TRBJ2-1; D gene unclear. In germline, CDR1 is SGHRS, CDR2 YFSETQ. The CDR3 is 14 residues long. Trimming pared 4 bases from V and 5 bases from J, leaving 13 bases between. CDR3 sequence reads: CASSPDPDHNEQFF. The CDR3 DNA sequence: TGCGCCAGCAGCCCGGATCCGGACCACAATGAGCAGTTCTTC.

V gene TRBV7-9 combines with J gene TRBJ1-1; TRBD1 matches 12 bases. The junction had 14 bases not matched to a gene; V was cut back by 4 bases and J by 5 bases. The CDR3 totals 18 residues. From germline, CDR1 is SEHNR and CDR2 FQNEAQ (reference sequence). As DNA, the CDR3 is TGTGCCAGCAGCTCAGGCCGGGACAGGGGGCTGACGGGTACTGAAGCTTTCTTT. Its translation: CASSSGRDRGLTGTEAFF.

The chain employs TRBV12-3 or TRBV12-4 and TRBJ2-1; TRBD2 might be the D (6 bases). CDR3 length equals 15 residues. Trimming took 7 bases from V and 3 from J, leaving 16 bases between them. The CDR3 is CASNLRGALYNEQFF. In DNA form, the CDR3 reads TGTGCCAGCAATCTGCGGGGCGCCCTCTACAATGAGCAGTTCTTC.

The chain recombines TRBV6-5 with TRBJ1-2; no firm D call. CDR3 size: 12 residues. Per germline, CDR1 MNHEY and CDR2 SVGAGI. V dropped 11 bases and J dropped 5 bases, with 15 bases sitting between them. The DNA for the CDR3 is TGTGCCCCCTGGCTGACGGGATATGGCTACACCTTC. Its protein product is CAPWLTGYGYTF.

The V gene is TRBV12-3 or TRBV12-4, the J gene TRBJ2-7; possibly TRBD1 or TRBD2 for D (5 bases each). V was shortened by 6 bases and J by 3 bases, with 9 bases between the two germline ends. The CDR3 has 12 amino acids. The CDR3, as DNA: TGTGCCAGCAGCAGGGACGTCTACGAGCAGTACGTC. Amino acid sequence: CASSRDVYEQYV.